These 3 T cell receptor beta chains were all obtained from the same sample, sequenced in a study of blood T cell repertoires in COVID-19. Clones were read by immunoSEQ multiplex PCR, and TCRdb kept only the in-frame ones, dropping some. The table lists hundreds of thousands of clones, around 90% of them singletons. Sequencing was done on a sample of PBMCs or T cells enriched from blood (not recorded which). The receptors originated from a woman aged 45-59 years who had recovered from COVID-19.

The chain uses TRBV10-3 and TRBJ2-3; weak D call: TRBD1 (5 bases). V was trimmed by 5 bases and J by 7 bases, leaving 10 bases between them. The CDR3 runs 12 residues. Germline V gives CDR1 ENHRY, CDR2 SYGVKD. Here the CDR3 DNA reads TGTGCCATCAGTCTTGGGGCAAATACGCAGTATTTT. Translating gives CAISLGANTQYF.

The chain uses TRBV7-9 and TRBJ2-5; D remains ambiguous. Looked up from germline, CDR1 is SEHNR and CDR2 is FQNEAQ (reference sequence). Trimming shortened V by 5 bases and J by 1 base, and 11 bases separated the two germline ends. The CDR3 runs 14 residues. The CDR3 loop reads CASSSRNTQETQYF. The CDR3 coding sequence is TGTGCCAGCAGCAGCAGGAACACCCAAGAGACCCAGTACTTC.

The V gene is TRBV5-8, the J gene TRBJ1-1, with 9 bases fitting TRBD1. CDR1 is SGHTS and CDR2 is YDEGEE in the germline V gene. The CDR3 contains 16 residues. J was trimmed by 1 base and V by 4 bases; bases with no gene match: 8. The CDR3 is CASSQTAGQGNTEAFF. The CDR3 DNA is TGTGCCAGCAGCCAAACCGCGGGACAGGGGAACACTGAAGCTTTCTTT.